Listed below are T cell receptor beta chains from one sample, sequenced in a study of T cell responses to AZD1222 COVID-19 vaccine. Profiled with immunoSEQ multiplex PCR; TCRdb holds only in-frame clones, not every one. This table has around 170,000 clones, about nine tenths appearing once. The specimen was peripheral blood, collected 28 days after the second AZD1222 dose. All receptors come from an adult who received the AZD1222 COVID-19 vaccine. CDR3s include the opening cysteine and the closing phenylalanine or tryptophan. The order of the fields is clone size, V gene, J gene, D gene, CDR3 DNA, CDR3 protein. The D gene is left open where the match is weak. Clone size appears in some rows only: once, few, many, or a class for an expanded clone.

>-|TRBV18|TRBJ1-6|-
TGTGCCAGCTCCCCCATGGGAGGGTCCAGCTCCTATAATTCACCCCTCCACTTT
CASSPMGGSSSYNSPLHF
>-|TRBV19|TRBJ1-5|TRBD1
TGTGCCAGTAGTATTATGACAGGGGGGCGACACAATCAGCCCCAGCATTTT
CASSIMTGGRHNQPQHF
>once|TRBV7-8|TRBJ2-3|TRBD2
TGTGCCAGCAGCTTAACACTAGCGGGCCACACAGATACGCAGTATTTT
CASSLTLAGHTDTQYF
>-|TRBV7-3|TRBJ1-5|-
TGTGCCAGCAGCTTATCTAGCAATCAGCCCCAGCATTTT
CASSLSSNQPQHF
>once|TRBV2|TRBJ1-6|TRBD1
TGTGCCAGGAGACAGGGGTCCAACTCACCCCTCCACTTT
CARRQGSNSPLHF
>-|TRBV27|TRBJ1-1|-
TGTGCCAGCAGTTTCCTGGCCAGGAACACTGAAGCTTTCTTT
CASSFLARNTEAFF
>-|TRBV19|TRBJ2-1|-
TGTGCCAGTACCCTCGGGACTCTTCAGGAGCAGTTCTTC
CASTLGTLQEQFF
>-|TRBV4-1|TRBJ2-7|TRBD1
TGCGCCAGCAGCCACCGACAGGGGGCGAAAAACGAGCAGTACTTC
CASSHRQGAKNEQYF
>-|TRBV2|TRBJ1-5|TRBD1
TGTGCCAGCAGTGGGGGGACAGGGGGCTCTCAGCCCCAGCATTTT
CASSGGTGGSQPQHF
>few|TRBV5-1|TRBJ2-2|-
TGCGCCAGCAGACCCTCCGTGGGCACCGGGGAGCTGTTTTTT
CASRPSVGTGELFF
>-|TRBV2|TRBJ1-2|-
TGTGCCAGATCGTCCGAAAACTATGGCTACACCTTC
CARSSENYGYTF
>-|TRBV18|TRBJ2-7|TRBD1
TGTGCCAGCTCAACGACGACAGGGTCCTACGAGCAGTACTTC
CASSTTTGSYEQYF
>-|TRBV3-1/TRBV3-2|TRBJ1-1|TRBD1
TGTGCCAGCAGCCGTCCGGGACAGGGGGTCACTGAAGCTTTCTTT
CASSRPGQGVTEAFF
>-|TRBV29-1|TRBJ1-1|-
TGCAGCGCCGAGCCGGAGGCGGTGGGAGCTTTCTTT
CSAEPEAVGAFF
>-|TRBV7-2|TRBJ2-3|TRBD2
TGTGCCAGCAGCTCGGGACTAGCGGGGGCATACACAGATACGCAGTATTTT
CASSSGLAGAYTDTQYF
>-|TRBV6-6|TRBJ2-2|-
TGTGCCAGCATATGGACGACGGGGCACAACACCGGGGAGCTGTTTTTT
CASIWTTGHNTGELFF
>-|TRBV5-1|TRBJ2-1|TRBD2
TGCGCCAGCAGCCCGGGACTAGCGGGAGACAATGAGCAGTTCTTC
CASSPGLAGDNEQFF
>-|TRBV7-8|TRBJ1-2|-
TGTGCCAGCAGCTTAGCGCGTCAGCCTAACTATGGCTACACCTTC
CASSLARQPNYGYTF
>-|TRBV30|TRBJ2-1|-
TGTGCCTGGAGTGTAAATTACAATGAGCAGTTCTTC
CAWSVNYNEQFF
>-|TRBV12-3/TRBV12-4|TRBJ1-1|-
TGTGCCAGCAGTTTGAGCGACCGTGGGGCTTTCTTT
CASSLSDRGAFF
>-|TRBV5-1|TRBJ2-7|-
TGCGCCAGCAGCACCGGCCAAGGGACCTACGAGCAGTACTTC
CASSTGQGTYEQYF
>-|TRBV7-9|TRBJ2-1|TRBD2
TGTGCCAGCAGCTTAGGGCTAGCGGGCAATGAGCAGTTCTTC
CASSLGLAGNEQFF
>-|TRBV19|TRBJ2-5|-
TGTGCCAGTAGTACGCACCGTAGGGGGACAACTGGGGAGACCCAGTACTTC
CASSTHRRGTTGETQYF
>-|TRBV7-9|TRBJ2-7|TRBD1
TGTGCCAGCAGCTTAGGCGCTTTCAGGGACAGCGTCGCCTACGAGCAGTACTTC
CASSLGAFRDSVAYEQYF
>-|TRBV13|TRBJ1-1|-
TGTGCCAGCAGCTTAGAAAGATTAACGGTGAACACTGAAGCTTTCTTT
CASSLERLTVNTEAFF
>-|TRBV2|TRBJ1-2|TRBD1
TGTGCCAGCAGTGGGACAGGGGGAACCTATGGCTACACCTTC
CASSGTGGTYGYTF
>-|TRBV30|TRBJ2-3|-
TGTGCCTGGAGGCCTAGAGGTCCAGATACGCAGTATTTT
CAWRPRGPDTQYF
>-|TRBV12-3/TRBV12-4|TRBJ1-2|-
TGTGCCAGCAGTTTAAACAGTAACTATGGCTACACCTTC
CASSLNSNYGYTF
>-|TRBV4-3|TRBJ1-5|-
TGCGCCAGCAGCCAAGATAGCAATCAGCCCCAGCATTTT
CASSQDSNQPQHF
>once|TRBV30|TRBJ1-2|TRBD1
TGTGCCTGGAGTGACGCAGGGGGATACTATGGCTACACCTTC
CAWSDAGGYYGYTF
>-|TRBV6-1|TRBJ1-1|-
TGTGCCAGCAGTGTCGCTCCCTTGACGATGAACACTGAAGCTTTCTTT
CASSVAPLTMNTEAFF
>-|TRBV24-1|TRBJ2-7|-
TGTGCCACCAGTGATTTTGTCCCATCCGCCTACGAGCAGTACTTC
CATSDFVPSAYEQYF
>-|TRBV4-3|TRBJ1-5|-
TGCGCCAGCAGCCAAGAGTACGTGTGGAGCAATCAGCCCCAGCATTTT
CASSQEYVWSNQPQHF
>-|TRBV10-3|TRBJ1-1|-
TGCGCCATCAATACGGGACGGAGGAACACTGAAGCTTTCTTT
CAINTGRRNTEAFF
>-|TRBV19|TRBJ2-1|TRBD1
TGTGCCAGTAGCCCGGGGACAGAGGTCAATGAGCAGTTCTTC
CASSPGTEVNEQFF
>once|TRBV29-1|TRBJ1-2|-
TGCAGCGTTGAACCGGGGCCGGCTAACTATGGCTACACCTTC
CSVEPGPANYGYTF
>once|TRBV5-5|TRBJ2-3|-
TGTGCCAGCAGCTTGGTTAGGTCGGATACGCAGTATTTT
CASSLVRSDTQYF
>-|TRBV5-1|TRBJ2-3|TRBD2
TGCGCCAGCAGCTTGAGGCTAGCGGGGGCCTACACAGATACGCAGTATTTT
CASSLRLAGAYTDTQYF
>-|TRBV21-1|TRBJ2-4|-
TGTGCCAGCAGGGGCCCGGGGGGCCTAGCCAAAAACATTCAGTACTTC
CASRGPGGLAKNIQYF
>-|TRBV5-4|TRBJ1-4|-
TGTGCCAGCAGCTTGAAGGGAGTGGAGGAAAAACTGTTTTTT
CASSLKGVEEKLFF
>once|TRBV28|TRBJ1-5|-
TGTGCCAGCAGCCAACCGAGAATTCGGAATCAGCCCCAGCATTTT
CASSQPRIRNQPQHF
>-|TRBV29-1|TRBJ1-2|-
TGCAGCGTTCATGGGAGACGCCCCTTTAACTATGGCTACACCTTC
CSVHGRRPFNYGYTF
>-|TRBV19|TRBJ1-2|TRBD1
TGTGCCAGTAGGACGACAGGGGGCCCATGGGGCTACACCTTC
CASRTTGGPWGYTF
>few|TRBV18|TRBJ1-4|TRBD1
TGTGCCAGCTCACCATCGGGGACAGGGGATGAAAAACTGTTTTTT
CASSPSGTGDEKLFF
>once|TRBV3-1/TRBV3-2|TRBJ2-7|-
TGTGCCAGCAGCCAAGTTACCTACGAGCAGTACTTC
CASSQVTYEQYF
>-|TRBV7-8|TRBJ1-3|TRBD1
TGTGCCAGCAGCTTACTTTACCAACAGGGGAGTGAGGGAAACACCATATATTTT
CASSLLYQQGSEGNTIYF
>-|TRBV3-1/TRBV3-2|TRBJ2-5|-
TGTGCCAGCAGCCAAGATGGGTCTAGGGAGACCCAGTACTTC
CASSQDGSRETQYF
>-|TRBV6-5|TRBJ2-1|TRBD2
TGTGCCACCGGCGGGACTAGCGTTGGAGGTGAGCAGTTCTTC
CATGGTSVGGEQFF
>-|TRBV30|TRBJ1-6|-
TGTGCCTGGAGTGTACCAGCTGTCGGCTCACCCCTCCACTTT
CAWSVPAVGSPLHF
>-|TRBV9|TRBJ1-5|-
TGTGCCAGCAGCACCCGACCGACAGGTGATAATCAGCCCCAGCATTTT
CASSTRPTGDNQPQHF
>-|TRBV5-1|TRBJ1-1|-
TGCGCCAGCAGCTTGGTTGCAGGCAGGAACACTGAAGCTTTCTTT
CASSLVAGRNTEAFF
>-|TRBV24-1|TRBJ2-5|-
TGTGCCACCAGTGAATCGGGACGGGAGACCCAGTACTTC
CATSESGRETQYF
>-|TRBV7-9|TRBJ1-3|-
TGTGCCAGCAGCTCCTCCTCTGGAAACACCATATATTTT
CASSSSSGNTIYF
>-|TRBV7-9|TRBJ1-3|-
TGTGCCAGCAGCTTCGACGCGGGAAACACCATATATTTT
CASSFDAGNTIYF
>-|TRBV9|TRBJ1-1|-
TGTGCCAGCAGCGTAGATGGGGGCACTGAAGCTTTCTTT
CASSVDGGTEAFF
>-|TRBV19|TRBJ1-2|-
TGTGCCAGTAGTATAGTTGCCACCGTCCCGGGAGGCTACACCTTC
CASSIVATVPGGYTF
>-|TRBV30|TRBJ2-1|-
TGTGCCTGGAGTGTCGGGGGACGTAATGAGCAGTTCTTC
CAWSVGGRNEQFF
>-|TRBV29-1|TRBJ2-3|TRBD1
TGCAGCGCACGGGACAGATACACAGATACGCAGTATTTT
CSARDRYTDTQYF
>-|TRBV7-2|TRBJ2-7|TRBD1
TGTGCCAGCAGCTCTCTCGGGACAGGGCCCTACGAGCAGTACTTC
CASSSLGTGPYEQYF